The sample holds many counts of the clone carrying this TCR beta chain. Its specificity is unknown. This sample is drawn from a study of regulatory T cells in long-lasting Graves disease. Study-wide results and limits: With a small sample size, accuracy may have been reduced.

Described time point: newly diagnosed GD, antithyroid drugs for less than 3 months. Following extraction of RNA from PBMCs, that RNA was used to make the TCR library. Patients were enrolled at an endocrinology department in Xi'an, China. TCR beta libraries were built with iRepertoire HTBI primers and Arm-PCR of CDR3 regions. Original analysis: Spanning all samples, the identified segments comprised some 62 TRBV and approximately 13 TRBJ. TCRdb ran MiXCR on the multiplex PCR reads and lists one entry per CDR3 protein. The V and J calls here are based on TCRdb, not the publication. In the table there are over 300,000 distinct CDR3 sequences, roughly a sixth of which are singletons. Per the germline V gene, CDR1 is KGHDR and CDR2 is SFDVKD. V was cut by 4 bases and J by 4 bases, with 11 bases left in between. CDR3 length equals 14 residues.

This material consisted of peripheral blood mononuclear cells (PBMCs), taken at new diagnosis, from a patient treated with antithyroid drugs. This chain joins TRBV24-1 and TRBJ2-3, with D possibly being TRBD2 (6 bases). This receptor was obtained from a female donor with Graves disease. CDR3 nucleotides: TGTGCCACCAGTGAGGGAAGGGACTCAGATACGCAGTATTTT. This encodes CATSEGRDSDTQYF.